The rows below give T cell receptor beta chains drawn from one sample of a study of chemoradiotherapy in HPV16-positive cancers. Clones were read by immunoSEQ multiplex PCR, and TCRdb kept only the in-frame ones, dropping some. The table has more than 10,000 clones, approximately 92% seen once. Sequencing was performed on blood, taken from a patient who underwent chemoradiotherapy. The receptors stem from a human donor with HPV-associated anogenital cancer. Both conserved end residues are part of each CDR3. D genes are given only for firm matches.

>-|TRBJ2-7|15|TRBV4-3
CASSQDARGINEQYF
>-|TRBJ2-3|15|TRBV4-3
CASSQESLGTDTQYF
>TRBD2|TRBJ2-7|13|TRBV6-1
CASTQRDSYEQYF
>TRBD1|TRBJ1-2|15|TRBV18
CASSHRGRELEGYTF
>-|TRBJ2-1|18|TRBV4-1
CASTVGGVSPSSYNEQFF
>-|TRBJ2-5|15|TRBV5-4
CASSLTSQVGETQYF
>TRBD1|TRBJ1-6|15|TRBV6-1
CASSRDRGTSSPLHF
>-|TRBJ2-6|18|TRBV4-2
CASSQDPTYLSGANVLTF
>TRBD2|TRBJ2-7|17|TRBV15
CATSRDVAGPQSYEQYF
>TRBD2|TRBJ2-1|15|TRBV7-2
CASSLGLLAGSPQFF
>TRBD2|-|13|TRBV13
CACRREGGIEQYF
>TRBD1|TRBJ1-1|14|TRBV12-5
CASQHRGPNTEAFF
>-|TRBJ2-1|16|TRBV7-6
CASSLVSGKGQAEQFF
>-|TRBJ1-1|14|TRBV6-6
CASTSSGVGTEAFF
>-|TRBJ1-5|14|TRBV5-6
CASSLSLANQPQHF
>TRBD1|TRBJ1-2|13|TRBV4-3
CASRDREVGGYTF
>TRBD2|TRBJ2-1|16|TRBV7-9
CASSSTSGGSYNEQFF
>TRBD1|TRBJ2-3|16|TRBV5-6
CASSSAGTGGGDTQYF
>-|TRBJ2-5|16|TRBV5-6
CASSLVRRGWVETQYF
>-|TRBJ2-7|13|TRBV6-5
CASRLRDSYEQYF
>TRBD1|TRBJ2-2|18|TRBV7-3
CASRQYTPGQGSTGELFF
>TRBD2|TRBJ2-2|12|TRBV29-1
CSGLAETGELFF
>-|TRBJ1-3|14|TRBV5-1
CASSLDSSGNTIYF
>-|TRBJ1-4|15|TRBV19
CASSISLQGHEKLFF
>-|TRBJ1-3|14|TRBV28
CASSHRLAGNTIYF
>TRBD1|TRBJ1-3|15|TRBV28
CASRTTGGPGNTIYF
>TRBD2|TRBJ2-1|16|TRBV7-9
CASSDSRGGLNNEQFF
>-|TRBJ1-5|15|TRBV6-6
CASSYSQLSNQPQHF
>TRBD1|TRBJ1-1|15|TRBV18
CASSPRTGADTEAFF
>-|TRBJ2-7|16|TRBV7-2
CASSLAGGGFTYEQYF
>-|TRBJ2-1|16|TRBV5-8
CASSLGDNPSYNEQFF
>-|TRBJ2-4|16|TRBV7-9
CASSLEGSLAKNIQYF
>TRBD2|TRBJ2-7|16|TRBV4-2
CASSQDGTSGSYEQYF
>-|TRBJ1-5|12|TRBV28
CASSSLGWPQHF
>-|TRBJ1-2|16|TRBV28
CASSPPPKPLRYGYTF
>-|TRBJ1-1|15|TRBV9
CASSVVPGRGTEAFF
>-|TRBJ1-2|14|TRBV7-2
CASSTYRAGYGYTF
>-|TRBJ2-3|16|TRBV7-3
CASSWSGFASTDTQYF
>TRBD1|TRBJ2-5|15|TRBV28
CASSATGRSQETQYF
>TRBD1|TRBJ2-7|14|TRBV9
CASGGGTGTDEQYF
>-|TRBJ1-3|15|TRBV4-1
CASSQGELSGNTIYF
>TRBD1|TRBJ1-1|14|TRBV27
CASSFRDRGTEAFF
>-|TRBJ2-7|14|TRBV2
CASSEAPESYEQYF
>-|TRBJ1-1|13|TRBV11-2
CASSLDYRIEAFF
>-|TRBJ2-1|15|TRBV7-9
CASPRLDSSYNEQFF